This TCR beta chain was sequenced for a study of Ad26.COV2.S vaccination and SARS-CoV-2 variants (dated by TCRdb to the early 2020s). Context from the whole study: Donors in the vaccine arm were drawn from COV1001, a multicentre, randomized, double-blind, placebo-controlled phase I-IIa trial testing Ad26.COV2.S in healthy adults. Ad26.COV2.S was given intramuscularly at 5x10^10 or 1x10^11 viral particles, as a single shot or as two shots 56 days apart. Sequencing of the TCRbeta repertoire served to evaluate the specificity and breadth of SARS-CoV-2-reactive T cell receptors following Ad26.COV2.S vaccination. A total of 32 samples were included in the TCR-sequenced set, comprising some 20 Ad26.COV2.S vaccine recipients, 5 placebo recipients and 8 SARS-CoV-2 convalescent individuals. Trial participants were randomized into five groups of five: low-dose or high-dose Ad26.COV2.S given once or twice, or placebo on both occasions. Throughout the experiments and outcome assessment, investigators stayed blinded to trial group allocation.

With respect to this clone: This clone's antigen is unknown. The record has no base qualities; no much larger clone is one base away.

The sample's treatment or condition label, decoded: roughly 19 received Ad26.COV2.S at low or high dose, single or two shots; roughly five received placebo; per-sample allocation not given. Repertoires of vaccine and placebo recipients were sequenced from samples collected on day 63 after the first injection. In Cohort 1b, 25 or so adults aged 18-55 years were enrolled at a single site in Boston, USA, between 29 July and 7 August 2020. Ad26.COV2.S was a replication-incompetent adenovirus type 26 vector that expressed a prefusion-stabilized SARS-CoV-2 spike protein derived from the original Wuhan strain. The immunoSEQ Assay was the method used to sequence TCRbeta CDR3 regions. After extraction, genomic DNA underwent amplification by bias-controlled multiplex PCR, followed by high-throughput sequencing. The published analysis was carried out like this. To quantify the absolute abundance of each unique TCRbeta CDR3 region, sequences were collapsed and filtered. T cell fraction was estimated by normalization of TCRbeta template counts to usable DNA, with usable DNA being measured through amplification of reference genes present in all nucleated cells. Repertoire TCRs were annotated as SARS-CoV-2-specific by exact matching of V gene, CDR3 amino acid sequence and J gene to a known reactive TCR set. The reference SARS-CoV-2 TCR set was derived from MIRA and filtered for enrichment in COVID-19-positive ImmuneCODE repertoires, a step that removed public or cross-reactive TCRs. Drawing on the MIRA antigens, annotated TCRs were analysed further at the level of specific ORF or position within ORF. Breadth was defined as the number of annotated unique rearrangements divided by the total number of unique productive rearrangements, and depth was defined as the summed frequency of the annotated unique rearrangements. TCR breadth was compared between groups using two-sided Wilcoxon rank-sum tests. Held by TCRdb, this immuneACCESS table contains in-frame sequences only and omits some clones. Under half of the omission traces to an unresolved V gene where checked; the cause of the rest is unknown. The V and J calls and clone size come from that table; D and trimming were worked out from the DNA. Recorded for this sample are about 680,000 clones; around 89% of them occurred a single time. Around 1.4% of the sample is in the top ten clones.

CDR1 and CDR2 are drawn from the germline V gene: MNHEY, SVGEGT. Relative to germline, V is missing 5 bases and J is missing 5 bases, with 0 bases of the junction outside any gene match. The CDR3 contains 12 residues, cysteine and phenylalanine counted. Only the CDR3 region is kept as DNA, spanning 36 bases read in frame from base 1. Study-wide findings and limitations: After vaccination, spike-specific CD8+ and CD4+ T cell responses were reported to show substantial breadth. The study was not powered for comparison of responses between vaccine doses or regimens. Vaccine and placebo recipients had comparable non-spike TCR breadth, which fits with the vaccine containing only spike. Compared with placebo recipients, Ad26.COV2.S recipients showed higher spike-specific TCR breadth (P = 0.0014). The authors noted that total T cell responses may have been underestimated by the TCR breadth and depth analyses.

The source material was peripheral blood, sampled in a trial of Ad26.COV2.S vaccine versus placebo. The TCR comes from a person aged 18-65 years who received the Ad26.COV2.S COVID-19 vaccine or a placebo. Recombination linked TRBV6-2 or TRBV6-3 to TRBJ2-5; 9 nucleotides in the junction match TRBD2. The CDR3 corresponds to CASSAGGETQYF. Read as DNA, the sequence is TGTGCCAGCAGTGCGGGGGGGGAGACCCAGTACTTC.